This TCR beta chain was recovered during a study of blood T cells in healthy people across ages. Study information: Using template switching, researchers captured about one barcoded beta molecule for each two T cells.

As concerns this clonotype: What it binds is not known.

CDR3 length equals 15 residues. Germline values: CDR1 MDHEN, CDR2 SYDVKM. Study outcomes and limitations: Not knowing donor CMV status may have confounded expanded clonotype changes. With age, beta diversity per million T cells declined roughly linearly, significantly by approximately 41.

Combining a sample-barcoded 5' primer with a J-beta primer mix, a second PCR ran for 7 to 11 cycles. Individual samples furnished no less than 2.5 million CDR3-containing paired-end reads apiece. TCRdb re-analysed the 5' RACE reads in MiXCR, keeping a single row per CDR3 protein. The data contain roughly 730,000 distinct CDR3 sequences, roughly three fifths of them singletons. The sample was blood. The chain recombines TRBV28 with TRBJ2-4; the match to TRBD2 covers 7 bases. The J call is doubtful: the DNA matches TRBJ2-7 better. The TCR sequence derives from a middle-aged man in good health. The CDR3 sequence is CASSLRLADLYEQYF. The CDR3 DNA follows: TGTGCCAGCAGTTTGAGGCTAGCGGATTTGTACGAGCAGTACTTC.